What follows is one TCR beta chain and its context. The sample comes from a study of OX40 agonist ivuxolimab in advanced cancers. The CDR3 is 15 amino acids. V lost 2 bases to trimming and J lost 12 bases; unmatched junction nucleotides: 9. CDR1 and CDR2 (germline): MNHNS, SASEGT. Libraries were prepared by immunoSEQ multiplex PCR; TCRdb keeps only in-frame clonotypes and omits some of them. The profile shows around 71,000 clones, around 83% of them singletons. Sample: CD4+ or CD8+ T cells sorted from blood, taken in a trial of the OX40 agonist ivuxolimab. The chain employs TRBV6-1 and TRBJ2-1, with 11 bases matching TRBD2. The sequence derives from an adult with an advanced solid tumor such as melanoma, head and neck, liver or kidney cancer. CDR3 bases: TGTGCCAGCAGTGAACCGGGACTAGCGGCGATCGGGCAGTTCTTC. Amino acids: CASSEPGLAAIGQFF.